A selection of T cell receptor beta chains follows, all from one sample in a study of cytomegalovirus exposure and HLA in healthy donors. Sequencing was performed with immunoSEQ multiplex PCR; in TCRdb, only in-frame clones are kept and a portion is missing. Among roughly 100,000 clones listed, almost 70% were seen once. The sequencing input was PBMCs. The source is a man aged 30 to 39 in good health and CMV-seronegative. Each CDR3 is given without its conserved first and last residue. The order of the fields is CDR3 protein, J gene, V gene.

ASRREGGGTNEKLF,TRBJ1-4,TRBV11-2
ASTPPGGSGNSQY,TRBJ2-4,TRBV7-2
ATSIDRGRNQPQH,TRBJ1-5,TRBV15
ASSFSEGEQF,TRBJ2-1,TRBV7-9
AWSVRGNQPQH,TRBJ1-5,TRBV30
ATSRALAGVAGELF,TRBJ2-2,TRBV25-1
ASSMGQADSQPQH,TRBJ1-5,TRBV19
ASSQESGANTGELF,TRBJ2-2,TRBV4-3
ASNYGLEGEPQH,TRBJ1-5,TRBV6-6
ASSPVLAGGPNEQF,TRBJ2-1,TRBV4-3
ASSPRQGGVEQY,TRBJ2-7,TRBV18
ASSPGTTTDTQY,TRBJ2-3,TRBV6-1
ASASTYEQY,TRBJ2-7,TRBV2
ASSSPTGGNTEAF,TRBJ1-1,TRBV13
ASSRSLAGSYEQY,TRBJ2-7,TRBV4-3
ASSLGLAGGPIY,TRBJ2-3,TRBV7-9
ASSLGEGDYGYT,TRBJ1-2,TRBV7-2
ASSLGDIRNEQF,TRBJ2-1,TRBV11-3
ASSAQQGLSYEQY,TRBJ2-7,TRBV9
ASSDQGTGDEQY,TRBJ2-7,TRBV6-1
ASRPGGSSYNEQF,TRBJ2-1,TRBV28
ASSRGETPYEQY,TRBJ2-7,TRBV2
ASSIADTGAYEQY,TRBJ2-7,TRBV19
ASTKDRESSGANVLT,TRBJ2-6,TRBV19
ASSIGQNNEKLF,TRBJ1-4,TRBV9
ASSRPRLAGAGELF,TRBJ2-2,TRBV28
ASSLTQGNTEAF,TRBJ1-1,TRBV28
ASSFGGTENEQF,TRBJ2-1,TRBV11-2
AWSDWGQGNTIY,TRBJ1-3,TRBV30
ATRRARSTGELF,TRBJ2-2,TRBV6-5
ASSHGGRVAGTEAF,TRBJ1-1,TRBV4-2
AWSVRTLGEQY,TRBJ2-7,TRBV30
ATSKPGGPDTQY,TRBJ2-3,TRBV15
ASTRDSRYSNQPQH,TRBJ1-5,TRBV2
ASSTRGGLTDTQY,TRBJ2-3,TRBV19
ASSQSIAGGHNEQF,TRBJ2-1,TRBV4-1
ASRANTGLSGELF,TRBJ2-2,TRBV6-1
ASSLVAMVTGELF,TRBJ2-2,TRBV11-2
AWSRDTDTEAF,TRBJ1-1,TRBV30
ASSRTGGGLASTYEQY,TRBJ2-7,TRBV5-4
ASSLRTSGRAEEQF,TRBJ2-1,TRBV5-1
ASSPVGGFGANVLT,TRBJ2-6,TRBV25-1
ASSLQGRRGNTIY,TRBJ1-3,TRBV28
ASSLSTTSINEQF,TRBJ2-1,TRBV7-8
ASSLPERNEQY,TRBJ2-7,TRBV6-6
ASSPRPGGTGIGYGYT,TRBJ1-2,TRBV9
AISEDGGAINEQF,TRBJ2-1,TRBV10-3
ASKTGSSYEQY,TRBJ2-7,TRBV27
ASSEEDTRNQPQH,TRBJ1-5,TRBV6-1
ASSLGGAEDTQY,TRBJ2-3,TRBV7-2
ASHRNTEAF,TRBJ1-1,TRBV30
ASSTWTGGTDTQY,TRBJ2-3,TRBV4-3
ASRPTGGSEQF,TRBJ2-1,TRBV7-8
ASAKNGGRPKNIQY,TRBJ2-4,TRBV7-2
ASSSQAISTEAF,TRBJ1-1,TRBV5-6
ASSIRGPLSYEQY,TRBJ2-7,TRBV5-5
ASTLRDYLSTDTQY,TRBJ2-3,TRBV5-4
ASSPLTGGGTEAF,TRBJ1-1,TRBV18
ASSIRGFTDTQY,TRBJ2-3,TRBV27
ASSLVPRDTEAF,TRBJ1-1,TRBV7-9